These T cell receptor beta chains were read from a single sample in a study of control samples from healthy donors and cancer patients. Method: immunoSEQ multiplex PCR; TCRdb's copy keeps in-frame clones and lacks some. The sample lists around 50,000 clones, nearly 96% occurring once. Source material: blood. Every receptor here comes from a woman between 25 and 40 years old in good health. Both conserved end residues are part of each CDR3. A D gene is named only where the DNA matches it firmly. For some rows the clone size is stated as once, few or many, or as a class when expanded; others skip it.

j_call v_call clone_size d_call cdr3_nt cdr3_aa
TRBJ1-3 TRBV3-1/TRBV3-2 NA NA TGTGCCACCGGAGGCGGGGCCCGCTCTGGAAACACCATATATTTT CATGGGARSGNTIYF
TRBJ2-6 TRBV3-1/TRBV3-2 NA NA TGTGCCAGCAGCCTAATCGGGGGTTCTGGGGCCAACGTCCTGACTTTC CASSLIGGSGANVLTF
TRBJ1-6 TRBV28 NA NA TGTGCCAGCAGTTCGGACAGCCTTATAAATTCACCCCTCCACTTT CASSSDSLINSPLHF
TRBJ2-7 TRBV19 NA NA TGTGCCAGTAGTACCCTGGGCGTCTCCTACGAGCAGTACTTC CASSTLGVSYEQYF
TRBJ2-2 TRBV10-3 NA TRBD2 TGTGCCATCAGTGGCCATTCGTCGGGGGGGCGTACCGGGGAGCTGTTTTTT CAISGHSSGGRTGELFF
TRBJ1-6 TRBV5-4 NA NA TGTGCCAGCAGCTTGGATCCAGGACTAAATTCACCCCTCCACTTT CASSLDPGLNSPLHF
TRBJ1-1 TRBV28 NA TRBD1 TGTGCCAGCAGTCCCCGGACAGGGCCGCGCACTGAAGCTTTCTTT CASSPRTGPRTEAFF
TRBJ1-6 TRBV11-3 NA NA TGTGCCTGGTGGAAGCGGATCCCCTATAATTCACCCCTCCACTTT CAWWKRIPYNSPLHF
TRBJ2-5 TRBV5-1 once TRBD2 TGCGCCAGCAGCTACTACGCGGGAGGAGAGACCCAGTACTTC CASSYYAGGETQYF
TRBJ1-1 TRBV19 NA TRBD1 TGTGCCAGTAGTATGATAGGACAGGGGGCCAACACTGAAGCTTTCTTT CASSMIGQGANTEAFF
TRBJ1-6 TRBV19 NA TRBD1 TGTGCCAGTAATCCGACAGGGCCTCATTCACCCCTCCACTTT CASNPTGPHSPLHF
TRBJ2-1 TRBV29-1 once TRBD2 TGCAGCGTTGAAGTCTCATCTAGCGGATACAATGAGCAGTTCTTC CSVEVSSSGYNEQFF
TRBJ1-4 TRBV6-6 NA TRBD1 TGTGCCAGCAGTATCCTAGGACAGGGCTCTAATGAAAAACTGTTTTTT CASSILGQGSNEKLFF
TRBJ1-1 TRBV5-1 NA TRBD1 TGCGCCAGCAGCTCAAGGGGGCTGGGGAACACTGAAGCTTTCTTT CASSSRGLGNTEAFF
TRBJ2-2 TRBV28 NA NA TGTGCCAGCAGTCGAGGGACGGGAAGGGGCACCGGGGAGCTGTTTTTT CASSRGTGRGTGELFF
TRBJ2-1 TRBV5-4 NA TRBD2 TGTGCCAGCAGCTTGGATAGGACTAGTGCACAAAATGAGCAGTTCTTC CASSLDRTSAQNEQFF
TRBJ2-7 TRBV27 NA NA TGTGCCAGCGGAAAAGACCGGGACTCGGCCTACGAGCAGTACTTC CASGKDRDSAYEQYF
TRBJ2-7 TRBV4-1 once TRBD1 TGCGCCAGCAGCCAAGTTGATCAGGGGGCGAACGAGCAGTACTTC CASSQVDQGANEQYF
TRBJ2-1 TRBV2 NA NA TGTGCCAGCAGTGAAGTGCCGAACTCCTACAATGAGCAGTTCTTC CASSEVPNSYNEQFF
TRBJ2-1 TRBV5-4 NA TRBD2 TGTGCCAGCAGCTTGGGCGTCCTAGCGGGGACCCTATACAATGAGCAGTTCTTC CASSLGVLAGTLYNEQFF
TRBJ2-2 TRBV15 NA TRBD2 TGTGCCACCAGCAGAGTTCGTGGGACTACCGGGGCCGGGGAGCTGTTTTTT CATSRVRGTTGAGELFF
TRBJ1-5 TRBV6-5 NA TRBD1 TGTGCCAGCAAATTAGGACAGGTTGGTCCCCAGCCCCAGCATTTT CASKLGQVGPQPQHF
TRBJ2-1 TRBV7-8 NA TRBD1 TGTGCCAGCAGCACGGACAGGGACGGGCCCTACAATGAGCAGTTCTTC CASSTDRDGPYNEQFF
TRBJ1-1 TRBV27 once TRBD1 TGTGCCAGCAGCTCTCCCAGACAGGGACAAACGAACACTGAAGCTTTCTTT CASSSPRQGQTNTEAFF
TRBJ2-7 TRBV2 NA NA TGTGCCAGCAGGGGGGAGGGGGTCGGGTACGAGCAGTACTTC CASRGEGVGYEQYF
TRBJ2-1 TRBV15 NA TRBD2 TGTGCCACCAGCCCTGTGGTAGCGGGAGGCAATGAGCAGTTCTTC CATSPVVAGGNEQFF
TRBJ2-7 TRBV19 NA NA TGTGCCAGTAGTATCGCCGACAGGAGCTACGAGCAGTACTTC CASSIADRSYEQYF
TRBJ1-1 TRBV4-2 NA TRBD1 TGTGCCAGCAGCAGGACAGGGGAGAACACTGAAGCTTTCTTT CASSRTGENTEAFF
TRBJ2-5 TRBV10-1 NA TRBD2 TGCGCCAGCAGTGCCGGGGGAGGGGACTTTGGAGGGGAGACCCAGTACTTC CASSAGGGDFGGETQYF
TRBJ1-1 TRBV6-5 NA TRBD1 TGTGCCAGCAGTTATCGGACAGGGGAAGCTTTCTTT CASSYRTGEAFF
TRBJ1-1 TRBV6-5 NA NA TGTGCCAGCACGAAGGGGATTACTGAAGCTTTCTTT CASTKGITEAFF
TRBJ2-2 TRBV3-1/TRBV3-2 NA TRBD2 TGTGCCAGCAGCTCCCCTAGCGGAGTAACCGGGGAGCTGTTTTTT CASSSPSGVTGELFF
TRBJ2-1 TRBV19 NA TRBD2 TGTGCCAGTAGGCGGGGGTTTGGCGGGACGGATTTGTACAATGAGCAGTTCTTC CASRRGFGGTDLYNEQFF
TRBJ2-1 TRBV14 NA NA TGTGCCAGCAGCCAAGATAGAGAGAGAAGTTATGAGCAGTTCTTC CASSQDRERSYEQFF
TRBJ2-5 TRBV2 once NA TGTGCCAGCAGGACCCGGGACCATCCGCCTCCCAGGACCCAGTACTTC CASRTRDHPPPRTQYF
TRBJ2-1 TRBV28 NA NA TGTGCCAGCCACCCCCACGGGGCTAGCGCTGAGCAGTTCTTC CASHPHGASAEQFF
TRBJ2-7 TRBV6-1 NA NA TGTGCCAGCAGTGAATTGACCACCTACGAGCAGTACTTC CASSELTTYEQYF
TRBJ2-1 TRBV5-1 once NA TGCGCCAGCAGCTCCCCAGGAATTGCCTCCTACAATGAGCAGTTCTTC CASSSPGIASYNEQFF
TRBJ2-2 TRBV7-3 NA TRBD1 TGTGCCAGCAGCGTAAACAGGGGGAACACCGGGGAGCTGTTTTTT CASSVNRGNTGELFF
TRBJ2-2 TRBV28 NA NA TGTGCCAGCAGTTTAGGGCGAGGGGAGCTGTTTTTT CASSLGRGELFF
TRBJ2-7 TRBV13 NA NA TGTGCCAGCAGCAGGGTGGGGGAGCAGTACTTC CASSRVGEQYF
TRBJ2-7 TRBV5-1 NA NA TGCGCCAGCAGCTTGGTCAGGGGTGGTTACGAGCAGTACTTC CASSLVRGGYEQYF
TRBJ2-2 TRBV5-1 NA NA TGCGCCAGCAGCTTGGATCCAGGAGGAACGTTTTTT CASSLDPGGTFF
TRBJ2-7 TRBV19 once NA TGTGCCAGTAGAAATTCGGACGCCTCCTACGAGCAGTACTTC CASRNSDASYEQYF
TRBJ2-7 TRBV2 NA TRBD2 TGTGCCAGCAGTGAAACAGATGCGGGAGGCTACGAGCAGTACTTC CASSETDAGGYEQYF
TRBJ2-7 TRBV18 NA NA TGTGCCAGCTCACCACAAAGCGAGCAGTACTTC CASSPQSEQYF
TRBJ2-7 TRBV6-5 few TRBD1 TGTGCCAGCAGTCCTGGGACAGGCCGCTACGAGCAGTACTTC CASSPGTGRYEQYF
TRBJ2-7 TRBV27 NA NA TGTGCCACACGATCAAGGGGAGGGGGATCGGAGGAGCAGTACTTC CATRSRGGGSEEQYF